Below, 31 T cell receptor beta chains from the same sample are listed, as sequenced in a study of cytomegalovirus exposure and HLA in healthy donors. 13 Jbeta primers and 60 Vbeta primers were used for the PCR. The protocol was immunoSEQ multiplex PCR, while the TCRdb copy is restricted to in-frame clones and leaves out a portion. This sample has 150,000 to 200,000 clones; around 72% occur once, and the top ten carry around 7%. The sample consisted of PBMCs. These receptors all come from a man aged 35-49 years in good health and CMV-seropositive.

This clone appeared once. This rearrangement joins TRBV20-1 to TRBJ1-5; 7 nucleotides align to TRBD1. The ends lost 7 bases at V and 7 bases at J; junction bases unmatched: 4. In germline, CDR1 is DFQATT, CDR2 SNEGSKA (reference sequence). This CDR3 comprises 11 residues. DNA of the CDR3: TGCAGTGTTCGACAGGGCCAGCCCCAGCATTTT. Translation gives CSVRQGQPQHF.

This sequence joins TRBV5-1 and TRBJ2-2; D might be TRBD1 (6 bases). Trimming cost V 0 bases and J 5 bases, with 11 bases left between them. Per the germline V gene, CDR1 is SGHRS and CDR2 is YFSETQ. The CDR3 runs to 15 residues. The CDR3 nucleotides read TGCGCCAGCAGCTTGGAGCGGACAGCAACCGGGGAGCTGTTTTTT. It is translated as CASSLERTATGELFF.

This clone was counted between two and nine times. V is TRBV14 and J is TRBJ2-1; unclear D gene. Per the germline V gene, CDR1 is SGHDN and CDR2 is FVKESK. V lost 4 bases and J 8 bases, leaving 15 bases between the germline ends. CDR3 length equals 14 residues. For the CDR3, the DNA is TGTGCCAGCAGCCGAGCGTCTCTCTTCTATGAGCAGTTCTTC. Its translation: CASSRASLFYEQFF.

The chain combines TRBV7-2 with TRBJ1-2; a possible D gene is TRBD1 (5 bases). V lost 4 bases and J lost 8, with 14 bases in between. Germline V gene data show CDR1 as SGHTA and CDR2 as FQGNSA. This CDR3 has 13 residues. The CDR3 region is CASSSYGGGGYTF. DNA for the CDR3: TGTGCCAGCAGCTCCTACGGGGGGGGAGGCTACACCTTC.

This clone was counted once. This chain connects TRBV6-5 to TRBJ2-7; 8 bases map to TRBD2. The CDR3 runs to 13 residues. The V segment lost 6 bases and the J segment 5 bases; nucleotides outside the gene matches: 6. The germline gives CDR1 MNHEY, CDR2 SVGAGI. For the CDR3, the DNA is TGTGCCAGCAGACCCAGCGGGGGCCACGAGCAGTACTTC. Amino acid sequence: CASRPSGGHEQYF.

This rearrangement joins TRBV10-3 to TRBJ2-1, with TRBD2 identical over 8 bases. CDR3 length: 13 residues. V lost 6 bases to trimming and J lost 8 bases; unmatched junction nucleotides: 6. The germline gives CDR1 ENHRY, CDR2 SYGVKD. This chain's CDR3 is CAISGGARDEQFF. The CDR3, as DNA: TGTGCCATCAGCGGGGGGGCCCGGGATGAGCAGTTCTTC.

The chain joins TRBV9 to TRBJ2-3; 12 bases fit TRBD2. The CDR3 covers 15 residues. The germline gives CDR1 SGDLS, CDR2 YYNGEE. Trimming at V came to 1 base and at J to 4 bases, leaving 1 base not matched to a gene. The CDR3 protein is CASSVPSGGADTQYF. The CDR3 DNA is TGTGCCAGCAGCGTACCTAGCGGGGGGGCAGATACGCAGTATTTT.

The rearrangement joins TRBV19 to TRBJ1-5; D is unclear. The germline gives CDR1 LNHDA, CDR2 SQIVND (reference sequence). Trimming left V 5 bases short and J 3 bases short, with 14 bases between. The CDR3 contains 15 residues. The CDR3 nucleotides read TGTGCCAGTAGTGGTACCAGTCACCACAATCAGCCCCAGCATTTT. Residues: CASSGTSHHNQPQHF.

The chain couples TRBV6-6 to TRBJ1-2; 8 nucleotides align to TRBD1. The CDR3 contains 14 residues. CDR1 and CDR2 from the germline V gene are MNHNY and SVGAGI (reference sequence). J was trimmed by 3 bases and V by 2 bases; bases with no gene match: 2. The DNA for the CDR3 is TGTGCCAGCAGTTACGGACAGGGCGACTATGGCTACACCTTC. Protein: CASSYGQGDYGYTF.

V is TRBV4-2 and J is TRBJ1-6, with 7 bases identical to TRBD1. V gave up 0 bases and J gave up 7 bases; unmatched junction bases: 6. This CDR3 has 16 residues. CDR1 LGHNA and CDR2 YNFKEQ come from the germline V gene. This CDR3 is CASSQEQGLSNSPLHF. The DNA for the CDR3 is TGTGCCAGCAGCCAAGAACAGGGGCTGTCCAATTCACCCCTCCACTTT.

About this clone: At one of its ends the junction is not consistent with the germline gene, which may arise from a read error. This chain joins TRBV4-2 and TRBJ1-3; D gene unclear. Germline lookup yields CDR1 LGHNA and CDR2 YNFKEQ. This CDR3 contains 13 residues. The CDR3 is CASSPDSGNTTYF. CDR3 DNA sequence: TGTGCCAGCAGCCCGGACTCTGGAAACACCACATATTTT.

V is TRBV5-6 and J is TRBJ1-5, with D hard to call. The CDR3 length is 14 residues. Germline V gives CDR1 SGHDT, CDR2 YYEEEE. V gave up 0 bases and J gave up 3 bases, with 7 bases separating them. Written as DNA, the CDR3 is TGTGCCAGCAGCTTGGTAGTGCACAATCAGCCCCAGCATTTT. This codes for CASSLVVHNQPQHF.

The chain carries TRBV6-6 and TRBJ1-2; TRBD1 matches 9 bases. Germline V gives CDR1 MNHNY, CDR2 SVGAGI (reference sequence). This CDR3 region has 15 residues. V gave up 6 bases and J gave up 0 bases; unmatched junction bases: 5. CDR3 nucleotides: TGTGCCAGCAGGCCCGGGACAGGGACTAACTATGGCTACACCTTC. Translating it yields CASRPGTGTNYGYTF.

The chain joins TRBV27 to TRBJ2-3, with D possibly being TRBD1 (6 bases). The CDR3 loop spans 13 amino acids. Between the trimmed V and J ends, which lost 2 bases and 5 bases, there was a span of 8 bases. Germline values: CDR1 MNHEY, CDR2 SMNVEV (reference sequence). For the CDR3, the DNA is TGTGCCAGCAGTTTACAGGGGAGAGATACGCAGTATTTT. It yields the protein CASSLQGRDTQYF.

This clone has just a few counts. This chain connects TRBV6-1 to TRBJ1-2, with 10 bases aligning to TRBD1. Germline V lookup: CDR1 MNHNS, CDR2 SASEGT. CDR3 length: 14 amino acids. V dropped 5 bases and J dropped 5; count of bases not matched to a gene: 5. The CDR3 is CASSPTGGLYGYTF. For the CDR3, the DNA is TGTGCCAGCAGTCCGACAGGGGGCTTGTATGGCTACACCTTC.

This clone was seen a single time. The V gene is TRBV7-2, the J gene TRBJ2-5; possible D gene TRBD2, 7 bases. CDR1 SGHTA and CDR2 FQGNSA come from the germline V gene. Trimming pared 5 bases from V and 5 bases from J, leaving 18 bases between. The CDR3 has 15 amino acids. The CDR3 region is CASSPGGPGGETQYF. CDR3 bases: TGTGCCAGCAGCCCCGGGGGGCCCGGCGGGGAGACCCAGTACTTC.

The rearrangement uses TRBV5-5 and TRBJ2-1; 7 positions match TRBD2. V trimming: 4 bases; J trimming: 8 bases; junction bases outside the gene matches: 9. Germline V gives CDR1 SGHKS, CDR2 YYEKEE (reference sequence). The CDR3 has 14 residues. The CDR3 nucleotides read TGTGCCAGCAGCCTTTCCCGACTAGCCGATGAGCAGTTCTTC. Protein product: CASSLSRLADEQFF.

In nucleotides, the CDR3 is TGTGCCAGCAGCTTAACCAGGGGCCCTAACACTGAAGCTTTCTTT. Translation: CASSLTRGPNTEAFF. The chain joins TRBV7-8 to TRBJ1-1; TRBD1 might be the D (6 bases). Germline loops: CDR1 SGHVS, CDR2 FQNEAQ. This CDR3 has 15 residues. V was cut by 2 bases and J by 2 bases, with 12 bases left in between.

In this sample, this clone turned up once. V usage is TRBV7-8 and J usage is TRBJ1-2, with TRBD1 matching 9 bases. CDR1 is SGHVS, CDR2 FQNEAQ, per germline. The junction had 13 bases not matched to a gene; V was cut back by 10 bases and J by 4 bases. This CDR3 has 15 amino acids. The CDR3 nucleotides are TGTGCCACCGGGAGTACAGGGGGCAGTGGCTATGGCTACACCTTC. Residues: CATGSTGGSGYGYTF.

The rearrangement uses TRBV5-6 and TRBJ2-5; TRBD2 matches at 12 bases. The V gene end was trimmed by 2 bases and the J gene end by 6 bases; junction bases not matched to a gene: 14. CDR1 SGHDT and CDR2 YYEEEE come from the germline V gene. The CDR3 has 18 residues. CDR3 sequence (DNA): TGTGCCAGCAGCTTTCGGACTAGCGGGGTCACAGGAAAAAAGACCCAGTACTTC. It yields the protein CASSFRTSGVTGKKTQYF.

The rearrangement uses TRBV2 and TRBJ2-5, with D possibly being TRBD2 (6 bases). Germline V gene lookup returns CDR1 SNHLY and CDR2 FYNNEI. Trimming stripped 4 bases from V and 4 bases from J, with 13 bases between. This CDR3 contains 14 residues. The CDR3 nucleotides read TGTGCCAGCAGTGGGGACTTGGTGGGAGAGACCCAGTACTTC. Translated: CASSGDLVGETQYF. Drawing the rest from reference TRBV2 and TRBJ2-5, the complete variable domain is EPEVTQTPSHQVTQMGQEVILRCVPISNHLYFYWYRQILGQKVEFLVSFYNNEISEKSEIFDDQFSVERPDGSNFTLKIRSTKLEDSAMYFCASSGDLVGETQYFGPGTRLLVL.

V is TRBV5-4 and J is TRBJ1-2; 7 bases agree with TRBD1. The CDR3 has 13 amino acids. With V trimmed by 3 bases and J by 4 bases, 3 bases remained unmatched. From germline, CDR1 is SGHNT and CDR2 YYREEE (reference sequence). CDR3 amino acids: CASSSRQGYGYTF. CDR3 coding DNA: TGTGCCAGCAGCTCCCGACAGGGCTATGGCTACACCTTC. Drawing the rest from reference TRBV5-4 and TRBJ1-2, the complete variable domain is ETGVTQSPTHLIKTRGQQVTLRCSSQSGHNTVSWYQQALGQGPQFIFQYYREEENGRGNFPPRFSGLQFPNYSSELNVNALELDDSALYLCASSSRQGYGYTFGSGTRLTVV.

The chain recombines TRBV2 with TRBJ1-2, with D perhaps TRBD1 (5 bases). The germline V and J ends were trimmed by 6 bases and 4 bases, with 12 bases remaining between them. CDR3 size: 13 residues. Germline CDR1 is SNHLY and CDR2 is FYNNEI. In nucleotides, the CDR3 is TGTGCCAGCAGGGGGGGGAAGGTCTATGGCTACACCTTC. This codes for CASRGGKVYGYTF.

CDR3 in DNA: TGTGCCAGCAGCCAAGATGGGGGCCTGAACACTGAAGCTTTCTTT. Amino acids: CASSQDGGLNTEAFF. V gene TRBV4-2 combines with J gene TRBJ1-1, with a possible D match to TRBD1 (6 bases). Trimming left V 0 bases short and J 0 bases short, with 8 bases between. There are 15 residues in the CDR3. CDR1 and CDR2 (germline): LGHNA, YNFKEQ.

The chain employs TRBV4-1 and TRBJ1-6; D uncertain. The V end was cut by 0 bases, the J end by 0 bases, with 15 bases between. Germline V gene data show CDR1 as MGHRA and CDR2 as YSYEKL. This CDR3 comprises 19 residues. In DNA form, the CDR3 reads TGCGCCAGCAGCCAAGATGAAAAAAGAGTGAGCTCCTATAATTCACCCCTCCACTTT. It encodes CASSQDEKRVSSYNSPLHF.

This clone was seen only once. The chain recombines TRBV28 with TRBJ2-5; maybe TRBD1 (6 bases). The V and J ends lost 6 bases and 5 bases respectively, with 16 bases between them. The germline V gene has CDR1 MDHEN and CDR2 SYDVKM. The CDR3 runs 14 residues. The CDR3 spells CASSITGSTETQYF. The CDR3 DNA reads TGTGCCAGCAGCATAACAGGGTCTACGGAGACCCAGTACTTC.

V is TRBV7-9 and J is TRBJ1-5; a weak D match, TRBD1 (5 bases). The CDR3 totals 13 residues. The germline gives CDR1 SEHNR, CDR2 FQNEAQ (reference sequence). Trimming pared 2 bases from V and 5 bases from J, leaving 7 bases between. The CDR3 loop reads CASSLLGDQPQHF. DNA of the CDR3: TGTGCCAGCAGCTTATTAGGGGATCAGCCCCAGCATTTT.

The chain links TRBV7-2 to TRBJ2-7; no clear D gene. This CDR3 is 11 amino acids long. V was cut by 7 bases and J by 4 bases, with 8 bases left in between. From germline, CDR1 is SGHTA and CDR2 FQGNSA. The CDR3 DNA follows: TGTGCCAGCAACCTAAATTACGAGCAGTACTTC. As protein: CASNLNYEQYF. The variable domain in full, completed from reference TRBV7-2 and TRBJ2-7, reads GAGVSQSPSNKVTEKGKDVELRCDPISGHTALYWYRQSLGQGLEFLIYFQGNSAPDKSGLPSDRFSAERTGGSVSTLTIQRTQQEDSAVYLCASNLNYEQYFGPGTRLTVT.

This chain links TRBV5-6 with TRBJ1-6; 11 nucleotides agree with TRBD1. The CDR3 is 15 residues long. In germline, CDR1 is SGHDT, CDR2 YYEEEE. J gave up 9 bases and V 4 bases, and 6 bases lay outside the gene matches. The DNA for the CDR3 is TGTGCCAGCAGCGGGACAGGGGGTCCTTTTTCACCCCTCCACTTT. Translation: CASSGTGGPFSPLHF.

The chain employs TRBV19 and TRBJ2-2; no clear D gene. V lost 7 bases and J 0 bases, leaving 12 bases between the germline ends. The CDR3 has 15 amino acids. CDR1 LNHDA and CDR2 SQIVND come from the germline V gene (reference sequence). CDR3 region: CASKWAASNTGELFF. The DNA for the CDR3 is TGTGCCAGTAAATGGGCAGCCTCGAACACCGGGGAGCTGTTTTTT. The variable domain in full, with the rest retrieved from reference TRBV19 and TRBJ2-2, is DGGITQSPKYLFRKEGQNVTLSCEQNLNHDAMYWYRQDPGQGLRLIYYSQIVNDFQKGDIAEGYSVSREKKESFPLTVTSAQKNPTAFYLCASKWAASNTGELFFGEGSRLTVL.

V usage is TRBV4-3 and J usage is TRBJ1-6; 11 nucleotides match TRBD1. This CDR3 comprises 15 residues. From germline, CDR1 is LGHNA and CDR2 YSLEER. J gave up 10 bases and V 0 bases, and 2 bases lay outside the gene matches. The CDR3 nucleotides read TGCGCCAGCAGCCAAGAGAGGGACAGGGGGTCACCCCTCCACTTT. It is translated as CASSQERDRGSPLHF.